This T cell receptor beta chain was sequenced during a study of early T cells in non-severe SARS-CoV-2 infection. Study at large: Sequencing used unsorted whole-blood bulk RNA, so chains lack pairing. Study-level results: VDJdb matching favored anti-spike CD8 responses, missing private and CD4 specificities.

In the library, individual cDNA molecules carried attached unique molecular identifiers. One entry per CDR3 protein, called by TCRdb with MiXCR from the 5' RACE reads. The data contain 86,000 or so distinct CDR3 sequences, around 6% of them singletons. Trimming shortened V by 5 bases and J by 8 bases, and 6 bases separated the two germline ends. This CDR3 spans 10 amino acids. The table lists this clonotype with many counts. What it binds is unknown. V gene TRBV12-3 or TRBV12-4 combines with J gene TRBJ1-1; perhaps TRBD1 as D (6 bases). The TCR was taken from an adult who was a healthcare worker with PCR-confirmed SARS-CoV-2 infection or an uninfected control (not recorded which). Sequencing was done on a sample of whole blood. CDR3 sequence: CASSGTEAFF. The CDR3 nucleotides are TGTGCCAGCAGTGGGACAGAAGCTTTCTTT.